This T cell receptor beta chain was identified during a study of blood T cell repertoires in COVID-19 (dated by TCRdb to 2020 to 2022). At the level of the whole study: Samples covering the acute and convalescent phases of COVID-19 were provided by collaborators in the United States, Italy and Spain. A de-identified subject ID, COVID-19 status, age in years and sex were almost always included in the sample metadata. The repertoires were released in a freely available public database intended as a resource for research on the immune response to SARS-CoV-2. Where HLA class I and class II types were available, the types were taken from metadata supplied by the sample provider, not from assay-based typing. Subjects who had been exposed to COVID-19, were actively infected with it, or had recovered from it provided the deeply sampled blood TCRbeta repertoires that made up the dataset. Samples were obtained from the ongoing ImmuneRACE study (first 160 participants) and from 1,254 subjects provided by 6 global collaborators. The material from the prospective study consisted of cDNA or gDNA derived from T cells, B-cell-depleted T cells, or PBMCs. On the study overall, not on this receptor specifically: How much clinical and demographic metadata was included differed by source and by participant, and the metadata was provided uncurated.

TCRbeta CDR3 regions were amplified from genomic DNA using the immunoSEQ Assay, a bias-controlled multiplex PCR. In the source study's methods: The number of nucleated cells in each sample was estimated by amplification of reference gene primers within the assay. To quantify the absolute abundance of each unique TCRbeta CDR3 rearrangement, sequence reads were collapsed and filtered. For each sample, productive Simpson clonality was calculated as the square root of Simpson's diversity index across productive rearrangements. The table comes from immuneACCESS by way of TCRdb, which keeps in-frame sequences with V and J called. Part of the clones is missing from these tables; in studies checked, under half for an unresolved V gene and the rest for unknown reasons. D and trimming come from the DNA, and the V and J calls and clone size come from that table. The sample table contains 210,000 or so clones; only one count was recorded for about nine tenths of them. The biggest ten clones account for about 6.7% of the sample.

CDR1 LNHDA and CDR2 SQIVND are derived from the germline V gene (reference sequence). The junction shows trimming of 2 bases on V and 0 bases on J, and the gene matches do not reach 7 bases of it. The CDR3 starts with the cysteine, ends with the phenylalanine, and has 17 residues. The sequence is cut down to CDR3 DNA, 51 bases in frame from base 1. The collaborating institutions used their own protocols to collect whole blood in K2EDTA tubes. For TCRbeta analysis, collaborators shipped samples as frozen whole blood, isolated PBMCs, or DNA extracted from either of those sample types. Comment on this clone: This clone's antigen is unknown. No much larger clonotype is one base removed from it; base qualities were not supplied.

The source of this sequence is a man in his forties with acute or convalescent COVID-19. Rearrangement joined TRBV19 to TRBJ1-5; 7 middle bases align to TRBD1. The sequencing sample was made of peripheral blood. DNA sequence: TGTGCCAGTAGTATAAGTAGGGGGCGGAATAGCAATCAGCCCCAGCATTTT. This yields the protein CASSISRGRNSNQPQHF.